In this sample, the clone carrying this TCR beta chain turned up once. Antigen unknown. The data belong to a study of cytomegalovirus exposure and HLA in healthy donors. Study results and limitations: Follow-up analysis later connected one missense variant in DCLRE1C with trimming of TCR beta V- and J-genes. Earlier analysis looked at TCR beta V segments, and most were productive about 87% or about 30% of the time.

Germline trimming cut 4 bases from V and 2 bases from J; bases unmatched to any gene: 3. This CDR3 is 15 amino acids long. Germline loops: CDR1 MGHDK, CDR2 SYGVNS. 13 Jbeta primers and 60 Vbeta primers were used for the PCR. Here immunoSEQ multiplex PCR was the method, and the copy in TCRdb shows in-frame clones only, minus some. In the table there are approximately 160,000 clones, 84% of which are singletons. The TCR comes from a man in his late teens or twenties in good health and CMV-seronegative. The chain couples TRBV25-1 to TRBJ2-7; TRBD2 agrees at 12 bases. The sequencing sample was made of PBMCs. The CDR3 loop reads CASSGLAGAPYEQYF. CDR3 in DNA: TGTGCCAGCAGTGGACTAGCGGGGGCCCCCTACGAGCAGTACTTC.